The 23 T cell receptor beta chains below come from one sample, sequenced in a study of control samples from healthy donors and cancer patients. TCRdb's table, derived via immunoSEQ multiplex PCR, lists solely in-frame clones and lacks some. Of about 92,000 clones listed, roughly 86% were seen once; the top ten hold around a tenth. Sequenced input: blood. Receptors originate from a woman aged 60-70 years in good health.

This clone was found once. The CDR3 coding sequence is TGTGCCAGCGACAGAAACACTGAAGCTTTCTTT. Its protein product is CASDRNTEAFF. The chain has TRBV19 and TRBJ1-1, with D possibly being TRBD1 (5 bases). The CDR3 runs 11 residues. Trimming took 9 bases from V and 2 from J, leaving 7 bases between them. Germline CDR1 is LNHDA and CDR2 is SQIVND (reference sequence).

The V gene is TRBV19, the J gene TRBJ1-1, with 8 positions matching TRBD1. The J segment lost 10 bases and the V segment lost 7 bases, leaving 8 bases of the junction unmatched. Per germline, CDR1 LNHDA and CDR2 SQIVND (reference sequence). The CDR3 consists of 12 residues. This CDR3 reads CASTGQGWRAFF. In DNA, the CDR3 is TGTGCCAGTACCGGACAGGGTTGGAGAGCTTTCTTT. Full variable domain (outside the CDR3, taken from reference TRBV19 and TRBJ1-1): DGGITQSPKYLFRKEGQNVTLSCEQNLNHDAMYWYRQDPGQGLRLIYYSQIVNDFQKGDIAEGYSVSREKKESFPLTVTSAQKNPTAFYLCASTGQGWRAFFGQGTRLTVV.

The rearrangement uses TRBV5-6 and TRBJ2-1; D may be TRBD1 (5 bases). Germline-derived CDR1 and CDR2 are SGHDT and YYEEEE. With 4 bases removed from V and 6 bases from J, the gap between germline ends came to 11 bases. The CDR3 extends over 13 amino acids. The DNA of the CDR3 is TGTGCCAGCAGCCCCAGGGTTCTCAATGAGCAGTTCTTC. Residues: CASSPRVLNEQFF.

V usage is TRBV6-4 and J usage is TRBJ2-1; D gene unclear. CDR3 length equals 15 residues. The ends were cut back, 0 bases at V and 0 bases at J, with 6 bases in the middle. The V gene's germline CDR1 is MRHNA and CDR2 SNTAGT. CDR3 sequence: CASSDSYLSYNEQFF. The CDR3 DNA is TGTGCCAGCAGTGACTCTTATCTCTCCTACAATGAGCAGTTCTTC.

V and J are TRBV9 and TRBJ2-5; TRBD1 aligns across 9 bases. The CDR3 totals 16 residues. V shed 1 base, J shed 4 bases, and the junction held 8 bases outside the gene matches. Germline loops: CDR1 SGDLS, CDR2 YYNGEE. The CDR3, as DNA: TGTGCCAGCAGCGTACGACAGGGGGGGAAAGGAGAGACCCAGTACTTC. This codes for CASSVRQGGKGETQYF.

This clone was seen a few times. The chain joins TRBV6-1 to TRBJ1-2; D gene unclear. The germline gives CDR1 MNHNS, CDR2 SASEGT. Trimming took off 2 bases at V and 8 bases at J, with 12 bases between the two ends. The CDR3 is 13 residues long. The CDR3 bases are TGTGCCAGCAGTGAAAACGGAGAGTGGGGCTACACCTTC. It encodes CASSENGEWGYTF.

This chain joins TRBV28 and TRBJ2-3; unclear D gene. Trimming took off 4 bases at V and 5 bases at J, with 4 bases between the two ends. The CDR3 has 11 residues. Germline CDR1 is MDHEN and CDR2 is SYDVKM. The CDR3 is CASSSLDTQYF. CDR3 DNA sequence: TGTGCCAGCAGTTCCTTAGATACGCAGTATTTT.

This clone was observed a handful of times. The chain employs TRBV15 and TRBJ1-4; a possible D gene is TRBD1 (6 bases). The CDR3 loop spans 14 amino acids. The germline gives CDR1 LNHNV, CDR2 YYDKDF (reference sequence). The V gene lost 5 bases and the J gene lost 3 bases, with 10 bases spanning the gap. CDR3 residues: CATSLRQANEKLFF. The CDR3 DNA is TGTGCCACCAGCCTGCGACAGGCTAATGAAAAACTGTTTTTT.

For the CDR3, the DNA is TGTGCCAGCAGTTACCTAGAATACAATCAGCCCCAGCATTTT. Protein sequence: CASSYLEYNQPQHF. The J gene is TRBJ1-5, the V gene TRBV6-2 or TRBV6-3; D unclear. The V end was cut by 2 bases, the J end by 3 bases, with 8 bases between. This CDR3 region has 14 residues. Germline V gene sequence: CDR1 MNHEY, CDR2 SVGEGT.

Points on this clone: The germline gene is not matched at one end of the junction; a read error may be the cause. V is TRBV5-1 and J is TRBJ2-7; 10 bases fit TRBD1. This CDR3 region has 15 residues. The germline V gene encodes CDR1 SGHRS and CDR2 YFSETQ. The DNA for the CDR3 is TGCGCCAGCAGCTTGGCCTCGACAGGGGGCGAAAATGAGGACTTC. It translates to CASSLASTGGENEDF.

This chain links TRBV6-2 or TRBV6-3 with TRBJ1-2, with D perhaps matching TRBD1 (6 bases). Per germline, CDR1 MNHEY and CDR2 SVGEGT. The V end lost 0 bases, the J end lost 7 bases, and 21 bases lay between the germline ends. This CDR3 is built from 17 residues. The CDR3 region is CASSYSPTGPSLSGYTF. Here the CDR3 DNA reads TGTGCCAGCAGTTACTCCCCCACAGGGCCGTCTCTATCTGGCTACACCTTC.

This sequence joins TRBV7-2 and TRBJ2-5; D gene ambiguous. Germline values: CDR1 SGHTA, CDR2 FQGNSA. The CDR3 sequence is 15 residues long. Trimming removed 1 base from V and 5 bases from J, with 14 bases in between. CDR3 in amino acids: CASSLEQIPQETQYF. The CDR3, as DNA: TGTGCCAGCAGCTTAGAGCAGATTCCCCAGGAGACCCAGTACTTC.

The rearrangement uses TRBV5-1 and TRBJ2-3, with 7 bases that match TRBD1. The ends lost 0 bases at V and 4 bases at J; junction bases unmatched: 2. The CDR3 is 14 amino acids. CDR1 and CDR2 from the germline V gene are SGHRS and YFSETQ. CDR3 protein: CASSLVTGADTQYF. CDR3 nucleotides: TGCGCCAGCAGCTTGGTCACAGGGGCAGATACGCAGTATTTT. The full variable domain, its missing parts supplied by reference TRBV5-1 and TRBJ2-3, is KAGVTQTPRYLIKTRGQQVTLSCSPISGHRSVSWYQQTPGQGLQFLFEYFSETQRNKGNFPGRFSGRQFSNSRSEMNVSTLELGDSALYLCASSLVTGADTQYFGPGTRLTVL.

In this sample, this clone turned up a few times. The genes are TRBV19 and TRBJ1-6; 7 bases are shared with TRBD1. Germline trimming cut 5 bases from V and 5 bases from J; bases unmatched to any gene: 6. Germline V gene lookup returns CDR1 LNHDA and CDR2 SQIVND (reference sequence). This CDR3 spans 15 amino acids. The CDR3 protein is CASSPTGENNSPLHF. The CDR3, as DNA: TGTGCCAGTAGTCCTACAGGGGAAAATAATTCACCCCTCCACTTT.

The gene calls are TRBV20-1 and TRBJ2-1; D remains unclear. The CDR3 runs to 11 residues. Germline lookup yields CDR1 DFQATT and CDR2 SNEGSKA (reference sequence). The V gene lost 6 bases and the J gene lost 5 bases, with 8 bases spanning the gap. CDR3: CSAHPNNEQFF. CDR3 in DNA: TGCAGTGCCCATCCGAACAATGAGCAGTTCTTC.

J is TRBJ2-1 and V is TRBV2, with TRBD2 matching 13 bases. The ends lost 6 bases at V and 8 bases at J; junction bases unmatched: 7. This CDR3 comprises 15 residues. Germline CDR1 is SNHLY and CDR2 is FYNNEI. In DNA form, the CDR3 reads TGTGCCAGCAGGGCCGGACTAGCGGGAGTCTATGAGCAGTTCTTC. It encodes CASRAGLAGVYEQFF. Full variable domain (remainder filled in from reference TRBV2 and TRBJ2-1): EPEVTQTPSHQVTQMGQEVILRCVPISNHLYFYWYRQILGQKVEFLVSFYNNEISEKSEIFDDQFSVERPDGSNFTLKIRSTKLEDSAMYFCASRAGLAGVYEQFFGPGTRLTVL.

The CDR3 protein is CASSLARGNTEAFF. In DNA form, the CDR3 reads TGTGCCAGCAGCTTGGCCAGGGGAAACACTGAAGCTTTCTTT. V usage is TRBV5-8 and J usage is TRBJ1-1, with TRBD1 as a possible D gene (6 bases). CDR3 length equals 14 residues. The germline V and J ends were trimmed by 0 bases and 2 bases, with 8 bases remaining between them. The germline gives CDR1 SGHTS, CDR2 YDEGEE.

This chain uses TRBV12-3 or TRBV12-4 with TRBJ1-6; D perhaps matches TRBD1 (5 bases). Between the trimmed V and J ends, which lost 2 bases and 10 bases, there was a span of 9 bases. The CDR3 is 13 residues long. CDR3 sequence: CASSLRGFSPLHF. Here the CDR3 DNA reads TGTGCCAGCAGTTTACGGGGGTTCTCACCCCTCCACTTT.

The chain uses TRBV7-9 and TRBJ1-5; no definite D call. CDR1 SEHNR and CDR2 FQNEAQ come from the germline V gene (reference sequence). The CDR3 extends over 13 amino acids. Trimming pared 3 bases from V and 5 bases from J, leaving 8 bases between. CDR3 sequence reads: CASSLHNDQPQHF. Here the CDR3 DNA reads TGTGCCAGCAGCTTGCACAACGATCAGCCCCAGCATTTT.

The gene calls are TRBV5-4 and TRBJ2-1; D ambiguous. The germline gives CDR1 SGHNT, CDR2 YYREEE (reference sequence). With 0 bases removed from V and 3 bases from J, the gap between germline ends came to 7 bases. The CDR3 spans 14 residues. The chain's CDR3 is CASSLEPGYNEQFF. The CDR3 DNA reads as TGTGCCAGCAGCTTGGAGCCAGGCTACAATGAGCAGTTCTTC.

The chain recombines TRBV12-3 or TRBV12-4 with TRBJ1-2, with a tentative D call TRBD1 (5 bases). This CDR3 comprises 13 residues. The V and J ends lost 7 bases and 2 bases respectively, with 11 bases between them. The CDR3 DNA reads TGTGCCAGCACCATGCGGGACAACTATGGCTACACCTTC. Translation: CASTMRDNYGYTF.

The rearrangement links TRBV5-4 to TRBJ1-2; 7 bases align to TRBD1. The CDR3 has 16 residues. The germline gives CDR1 SGHNT, CDR2 YYREEE (reference sequence). Trimming took 1 base from V and 2 from J; bases not matched to a gene: 8. The CDR3 bases are TGTGCCAGCAGCTTGAGCGACAGGGCCCCCAACTATGGCTACACCTTC. As protein: CASSLSDRAPNYGYTF.

This chain joins TRBV19 and TRBJ1-2; possible D gene TRBD1, 5 bases. The V end was cut by 6 bases, the J end by 4 bases, with 21 bases between. The V gene's germline CDR1 is LNHDA and CDR2 SQIVND (reference sequence). The CDR3 is 16 residues long. The CDR3 DNA reads as TGTGCCAGTAGGGAGACTTTAAGTGGAGGGGTCTATGGCTACACCTTC. It is translated as CASRETLSGGVYGYTF.